Listed here are 23 T cell receptor beta chains from one sample, sequenced in a study of T cell changes during pregnancy in multiple sclerosis. Method: immunoSEQ multiplex PCR; TCRdb's copy keeps in-frame clones and lacks some. The sample lists some 97,000 clones, around 93% occurring once. Sequencing was performed on peripheral blood, taken before pregnancy. The origin of the receptors is a female donor with multiple sclerosis, enrolled in a pregnancy study.

The chain uses TRBV15 and TRBJ2-1; 10 bases align to TRBD2. The CDR3 is 13 residues long. Unmatched junction bases numbered 5, after V lost 5 bases and J lost 10 bases. Germline V gene sequence: CDR1 LNHNV, CDR2 YYDKDF (reference sequence). CDR3 residues: CATSLAGDAEQFF. CDR3 coding DNA: TGTGCCACCAGCCTAGCGGGAGATGCGGAGCAGTTCTTC.

The gene calls are TRBV7-8 and TRBJ2-2; maybe TRBD2 (6 bases). Trimming stripped 5 bases from V and 6 bases from J, with 10 bases between. This CDR3 spans 13 amino acids. CDR1 is SGHVS and CDR2 is FQNEAQ in the germline V gene. The CDR3 sequence: CASSPPGAGELFF. The CDR3 DNA reads as TGTGCCAGCAGCCCGCCGGGGGCCGGGGAGCTGTTTTTT.

This clone was found once. The V call is TRBV4-1, the J call TRBJ1-2; a weak D match, TRBD1 (6 bases). Germline CDR1 reads MGHRA; CDR2 reads YSYEKL. The CDR3 extends over 16 amino acids. Deletions cut 2 bases from V and 3 bases from J, with 16 bases between. This CDR3 reads CASSQLQTGPDYGYTF. The CDR3 nucleotides read TGCGCCAGCAGCCAACTTCAGACAGGCCCTGACTATGGCTACACCTTC.

The rearrangement links TRBV5-3 to TRBJ2-1, with no clear D. TRBV5-3 is an ORF, with its function uncertain. V gave up 0 bases and J gave up 5 bases, with 9 bases separating them. The CDR3 is made up of 14 amino acids. The CDR3 nucleotides read TGTGCCAGAAGCTTGGTCTCCCCCGACAATGAGCAGTTCTTC. As protein: CARSLVSPDNEQFF.

CDR3 nucleotide sequence: TGTGCCAGCAGCTTGAACAGGGCGGGTTCTACCTACGAGCAGTACTTC. It codes for CASSLNRAGSTYEQYF. This rearrangement joins TRBV7-6 to TRBJ2-7; D possibly corresponds to TRBD1 (6 bases). The CDR3 loop spans 16 amino acids. The germline V and J ends were trimmed by 3 bases and 2 bases, with 17 bases remaining between them. Per the germline V gene, CDR1 is SGHVS and CDR2 is FNYEAQ.

The chain couples TRBV5-4 to TRBJ1-1, with D possibly being TRBD1 (5 bases). The CDR3 is 14 amino acids. The germline CDR1 and CDR2 sequences are SGHNT and YYREEE (reference sequence). With 3 bases removed from V and 5 bases from J, the gap between germline ends came to 14 bases. CDR3 residues: CASSYWQGLTEAFF. As DNA, the CDR3 is TGTGCCAGCAGCTACTGGCAGGGTCTGACTGAAGCTTTCTTT.

The chain uses TRBV7-8 and TRBJ1-1; no clear D. V was cut by 1 base and J by 0 bases, with 9 bases left in between. Germline CDR1 is SGHVS and CDR2 is FQNEAQ. CDR3 size: 15 residues. The CDR3 protein is CASSLGTPLNTEAFF. The CDR3 bases are TGTGCCAGCAGCTTAGGAACACCATTGAACACTGAAGCTTTCTTT.

V usage is TRBV19 and J usage is TRBJ1-1; 9 bases are shared with TRBD1. Germline-derived CDR1 and CDR2 are LNHDA and SQIVND (reference sequence). The CDR3 covers 15 residues. V was pared by 4 bases and J by 1 base, with 4 bases of the junction left unmatched. CDR3 bases: TGTGCCAGTAGTACTGGGACAGGGACGAACACTGAAGCTTTCTTT. Its translation is CASSTGTGTNTEAFF.

DNA of the CDR3: TGTGCCAGCAGCGTCCTTAGCGGGACGGGTTACGAGCAGTACTTC. This sequence encodes CASSVLSGTGYEQYF. V is TRBV13 and J is TRBJ2-7; the match to TRBD2 covers 8 bases. The germline gives CDR1 PRHDT, CDR2 FYEKMQ (reference sequence). The CDR3 has 15 amino acids. With 5 bases clipped from V and 4 bases from J, the junction kept 10 bases outside the gene matches.

The chain joins TRBV6-5 to TRBJ2-7; D is unclear. V was cut by 2 bases and J by 1 base, with 9 bases left in between. The CDR3 totals 14 residues. Germline V gene sequence: CDR1 MNHEY, CDR2 SVGAGI. As DNA, the CDR3 is TGTGCCAGCAGTTACGGCCTAGAATCCTACGAGCAGTACTTC. Translating it yields CASSYGLESYEQYF.

The chain uses TRBV2 and TRBJ1-2; D is perhaps TRBD1 (5 bases). Germline values: CDR1 SNHLY, CDR2 FYNNEI. This CDR3 spans 15 amino acids. Trimming stripped 3 bases from V and 7 bases from J, with 18 bases between. The CDR3 loop reads CASSDLSGFRGGYTF. The CDR3 DNA follows: TGTGCCAGCAGTGATCTATCAGGGTTTCGCGGTGGCTACACCTTC.

This clone was detected once. The chain employs TRBV5-4 and TRBJ1-1; no clear D. V lost 3 bases and J lost 1, with 10 bases in between. The CDR3 contains 14 residues. CDR1 and CDR2 from the germline V gene are SGHNT and YYREEE (reference sequence). CDR3 region: CASSSERGNTEAFF. In nucleotides, the CDR3 is TGTGCCAGCAGCTCGGAACGGGGGAACACTGAAGCTTTCTTT.

The chain recombines TRBV19 with TRBJ2-2; D is perhaps TRBD1 (6 bases). The CDR3 contains 13 residues. V lost 5 bases, J lost 13 bases, and 17 bases lay in between. Germline V lookup: CDR1 LNHDA, CDR2 SQIVND (reference sequence). The CDR3: CASSSQRGTWLFF. CDR3 in DNA: TGTGCCAGTAGTTCCCAGAGGGGGACGTGGCTGTTTTTT.

DNA of the CDR3: TGTGCCAGTAGTATAGAAGACACGAACTATGGCTACACCTTC. It codes for CASSIEDTNYGYTF. V usage is TRBV19 and J usage is TRBJ1-2; the D is unclear. Trimming removed 0 bases from V and 2 bases from J, with 7 bases in between. Germline CDR1 is LNHDA and CDR2 is SQIVND (reference sequence). The CDR3 loop spans 14 amino acids.

This chain joins TRBV7-9 and TRBJ2-3; D is possibly TRBD2 (6 bases). The CDR3 is made up of 14 amino acids. The V and J ends lost 3 bases and 2 bases respectively, with 9 bases between them. In germline, CDR1 is SEHNR, CDR2 FQNEAQ (reference sequence). The DNA of the CDR3 is TGTGCCAGCAGCTTGGTAGCGGTCACAGATACGCAGTATTTT. Translation: CASSLVAVTDTQYF.

The chain links TRBV15 to TRBJ1-5; perhaps TRBD1 as D (5 bases). Germline-derived CDR1 and CDR2 are LNHNV and YYDKDF (reference sequence). V was trimmed by 3 bases and J by 5 bases, leaving 11 bases between them. The CDR3 runs to 14 residues. The CDR3 spells CATSSWGEDQPQHF. CDR3 bases: TGTGCCACCAGCAGTTGGGGGGAGGATCAGCCCCAGCATTTT.

In this sample, this clone turned up a few times. V is TRBV28 and J is TRBJ1-1; D remains unclear. The CDR3 extends over 14 amino acids. Trimming took off 5 bases at V and 1 base at J, with 11 bases between the two ends. Germline values: CDR1 MDHEN, CDR2 SYDVKM. CDR3 nucleotides: TGTGCCAGCAGTCACCGGGGTCAGAACACTGAAGCTTTCTTT. This codes for CASSHRGQNTEAFF.

The CDR3 region has the DNA TGTGCCAGCAGCTCAATCAGCTCCTACAATGAGCAGTTCTTC. Translated: CASSSISSYNEQFF. The J gene is TRBJ2-1, the V gene TRBV11-2; the D is unclear. V gave up 4 bases and J gave up 0 bases, with 7 bases separating them. Per germline, CDR1 SGHAT and CDR2 FQNNGV. The CDR3 is made up of 14 amino acids.

The genes are TRBV5-6 and TRBJ2-2; no firm D call. Trimming took 2 bases from V and 6 from J, leaving 14 bases between them. This CDR3 has 15 amino acids. CDR1 and CDR2 from the germline V gene are SGHDT and YYEEEE. CDR3 loop: CASSFGLLGAGELFF. CDR3 bases: TGTGCCAGCAGCTTTGGCCTCCTAGGCGCCGGGGAGCTGTTTTTT.

V is TRBV5-4 and J is TRBJ1-2; 9 nucleotides line up with TRBD1. Germline lookup yields CDR1 SGHNT and CDR2 YYREEE (reference sequence). With 3 bases clipped from V and 0 bases from J, the junction kept 6 bases outside the gene matches. This CDR3 has 16 residues. The chain's CDR3 is CASSSQTGGANYGYTF. The CDR3 DNA reads TGTGCCAGCAGCTCGCAGACAGGGGGGGCTAACTATGGCTACACCTTC.

The chain joins TRBV9 to TRBJ2-1, with D perhaps TRBD2 (7 bases). CDR1 and CDR2 from the germline V gene are SGDLS and YYNGEE. The ends were cut back, 0 bases at V and 6 bases at J, with 13 bases in the middle. The CDR3 sequence is 15 residues long. CDR3 nucleotides: TGTGCCAGCAGCGTAGTACCGGGGGGCACCAATGAGCAGTTCTTC. The encoded protein is CASSVVPGGTNEQFF.

The chain has TRBV19 and TRBJ2-1, with D possibly matching TRBD1 (6 bases). The CDR3 totals 13 residues. Deletions cut 10 bases from V and 5 bases from J, with 15 bases between. CDR1 and CDR2 from the germline V gene are LNHDA and SQIVND (reference sequence). The CDR3 bases are TGTGCCACCGACCCAGGGGCCAACAATGAGCAGTTCTTC. Its protein is CATDPGANNEQFF.

The chain is built from TRBV28 and TRBJ1-2, with 9 bases identical to TRBD1. This CDR3 has 13 amino acids. The V and J ends lost 4 bases and 8 bases, in that order; junction bases with no gene match: 5. Germline V CDR1 and CDR2: MDHEN, SYDVKM. The CDR3 bases are TGTGCCAGCAGTTGGGGACAGGGTCGCGGCTACACCTTC. Protein sequence: CASSWGQGRGYTF.